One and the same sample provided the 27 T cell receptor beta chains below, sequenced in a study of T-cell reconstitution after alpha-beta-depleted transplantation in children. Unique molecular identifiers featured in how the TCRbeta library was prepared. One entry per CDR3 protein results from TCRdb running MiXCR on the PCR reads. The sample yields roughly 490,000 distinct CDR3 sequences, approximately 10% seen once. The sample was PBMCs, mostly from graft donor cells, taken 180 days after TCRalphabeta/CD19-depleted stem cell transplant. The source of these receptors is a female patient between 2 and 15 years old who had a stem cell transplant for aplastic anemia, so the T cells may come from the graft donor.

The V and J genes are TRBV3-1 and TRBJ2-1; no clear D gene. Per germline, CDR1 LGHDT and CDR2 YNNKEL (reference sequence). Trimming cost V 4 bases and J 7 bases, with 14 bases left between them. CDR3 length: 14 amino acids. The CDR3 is CASSLGPRRNEQFF. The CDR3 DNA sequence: TGTGCCAGCAGCCTCGGCCCCAGGCGAAATGAGCAGTTCTTC.

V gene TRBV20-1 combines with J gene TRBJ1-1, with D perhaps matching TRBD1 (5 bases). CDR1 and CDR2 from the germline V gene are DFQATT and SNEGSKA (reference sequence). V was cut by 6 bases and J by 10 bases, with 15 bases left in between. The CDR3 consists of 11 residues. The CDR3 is CSARGPWGAFF. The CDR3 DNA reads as TGCAGTGCCCGGGGCCCATGGGGAGCTTTCTTT.

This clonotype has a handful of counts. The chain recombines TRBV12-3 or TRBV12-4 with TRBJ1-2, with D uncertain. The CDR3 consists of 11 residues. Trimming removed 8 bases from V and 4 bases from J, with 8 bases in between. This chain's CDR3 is CASATIYGYTF. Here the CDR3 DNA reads TGTGCCAGCGCAACCATCTATGGCTACACCTTC.

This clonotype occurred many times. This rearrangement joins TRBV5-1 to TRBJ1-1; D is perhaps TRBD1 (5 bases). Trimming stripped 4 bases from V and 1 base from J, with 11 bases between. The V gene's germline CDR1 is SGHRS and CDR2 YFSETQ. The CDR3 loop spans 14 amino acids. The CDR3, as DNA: TGCGCCAGCAGCCCGCAGGGAGCGAACACTGAAGCTTTCTTT. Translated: CASSPQGANTEAFF.

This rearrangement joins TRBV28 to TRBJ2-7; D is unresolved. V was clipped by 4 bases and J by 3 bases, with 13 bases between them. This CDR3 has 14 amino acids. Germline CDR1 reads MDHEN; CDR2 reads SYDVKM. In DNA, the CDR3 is TGTGCCAGCAGTTGGGTCGTGGCTAGCTACGAGCAGTACTTC. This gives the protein CASSWVVASYEQYF.

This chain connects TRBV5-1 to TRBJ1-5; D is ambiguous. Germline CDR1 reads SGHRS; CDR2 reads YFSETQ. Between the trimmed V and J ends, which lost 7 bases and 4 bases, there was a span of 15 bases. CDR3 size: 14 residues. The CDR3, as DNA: TGCGCCAGCCGCGCCGGATTCGAAAATCAGCCCCAGCATTTT. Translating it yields CASRAGFENQPQHF.

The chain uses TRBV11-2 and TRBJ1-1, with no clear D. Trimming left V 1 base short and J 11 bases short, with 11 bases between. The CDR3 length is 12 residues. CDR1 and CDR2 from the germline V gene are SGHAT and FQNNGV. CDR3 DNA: TGTGCCAGCAGCTTAGTTGGGCTTAGGGCTTTCTTT. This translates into CASSLVGLRAFF.

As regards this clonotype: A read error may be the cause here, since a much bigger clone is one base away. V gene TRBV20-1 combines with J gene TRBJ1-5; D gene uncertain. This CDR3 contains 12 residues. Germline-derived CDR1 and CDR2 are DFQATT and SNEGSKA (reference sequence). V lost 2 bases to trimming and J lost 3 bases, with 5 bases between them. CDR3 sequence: CSARRNNQPQHF. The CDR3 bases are TGCAGTGCTAGACGGAACAATCAGCCCCAGCATTTT.

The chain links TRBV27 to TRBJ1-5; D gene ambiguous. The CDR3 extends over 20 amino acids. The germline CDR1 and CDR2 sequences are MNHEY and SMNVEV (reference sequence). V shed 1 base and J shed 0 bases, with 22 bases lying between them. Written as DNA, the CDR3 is TGTGCCAGCAGTTTATATCCCCCGTACGTCGGGATATATAGCAATCAGCCCCAGCATTTT. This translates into CASSLYPPYVGIYSNQPQHF.

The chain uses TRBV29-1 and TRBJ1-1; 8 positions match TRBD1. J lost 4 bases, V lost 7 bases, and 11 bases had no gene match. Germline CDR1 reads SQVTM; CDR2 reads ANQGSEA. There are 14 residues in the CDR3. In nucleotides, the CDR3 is TGCAGCGCTCAACCACAGGGGGAGTTCACTGAAGCTTTCTTT. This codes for CSAQPQGEFTEAFF.

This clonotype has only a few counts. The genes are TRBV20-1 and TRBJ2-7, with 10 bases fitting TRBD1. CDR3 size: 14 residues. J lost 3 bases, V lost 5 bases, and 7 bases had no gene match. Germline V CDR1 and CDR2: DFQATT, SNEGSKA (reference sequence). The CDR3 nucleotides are TGCAGTGCTCGAAGGGGACAGGGGCTCTACGAGCAGTACTTC. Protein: CSARRGQGLYEQYF.

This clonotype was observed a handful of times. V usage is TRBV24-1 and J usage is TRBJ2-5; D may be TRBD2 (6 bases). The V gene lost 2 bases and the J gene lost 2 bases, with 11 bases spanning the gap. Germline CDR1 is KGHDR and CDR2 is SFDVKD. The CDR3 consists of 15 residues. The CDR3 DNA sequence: TGTGCCACCAGTGATTATGGCCTAGCGCAAGAGACCCAGTACTTC. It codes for CATSDYGLAQETQYF.

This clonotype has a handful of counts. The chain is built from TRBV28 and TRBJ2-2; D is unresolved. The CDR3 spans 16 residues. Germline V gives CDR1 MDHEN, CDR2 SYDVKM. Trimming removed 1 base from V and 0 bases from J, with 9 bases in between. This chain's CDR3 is CASSLYVRANTGELFF. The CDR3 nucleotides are TGTGCCAGCAGTTTATATGTCAGAGCGAACACCGGGGAGCTGTTTTTT.

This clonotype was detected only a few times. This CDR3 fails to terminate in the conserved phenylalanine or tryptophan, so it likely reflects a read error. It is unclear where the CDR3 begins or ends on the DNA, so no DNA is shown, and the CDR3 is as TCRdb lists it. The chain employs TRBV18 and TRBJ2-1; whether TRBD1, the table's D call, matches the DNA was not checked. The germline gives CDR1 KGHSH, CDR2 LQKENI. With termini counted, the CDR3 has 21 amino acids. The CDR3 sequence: CASSTAGPRGSSSSGQGHGPT.

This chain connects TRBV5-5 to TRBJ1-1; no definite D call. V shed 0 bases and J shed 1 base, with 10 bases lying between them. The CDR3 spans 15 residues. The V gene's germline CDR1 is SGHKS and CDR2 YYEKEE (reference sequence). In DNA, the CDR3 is TGTGCCAGCAGCTTGGTGGGCGCCGCGAACACTGAAGCTTTCTTT. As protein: CASSLVGAANTEAFF.

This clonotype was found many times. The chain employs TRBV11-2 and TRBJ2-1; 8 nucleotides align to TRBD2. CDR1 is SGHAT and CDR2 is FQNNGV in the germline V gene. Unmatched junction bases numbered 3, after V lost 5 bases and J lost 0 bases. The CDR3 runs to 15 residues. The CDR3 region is CASSITSGSYNEQFF. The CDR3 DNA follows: TGTGCCAGCAGCATCACTAGCGGCTCCTACAATGAGCAGTTCTTC.

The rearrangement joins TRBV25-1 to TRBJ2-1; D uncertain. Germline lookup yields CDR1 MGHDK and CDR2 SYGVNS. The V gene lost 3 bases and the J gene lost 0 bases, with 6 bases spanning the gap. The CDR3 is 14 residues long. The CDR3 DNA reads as TGTGCCAGCAGTGAGTGGAACTCCTACAATGAGCAGTTCTTC. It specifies CASSEWNSYNEQFF.

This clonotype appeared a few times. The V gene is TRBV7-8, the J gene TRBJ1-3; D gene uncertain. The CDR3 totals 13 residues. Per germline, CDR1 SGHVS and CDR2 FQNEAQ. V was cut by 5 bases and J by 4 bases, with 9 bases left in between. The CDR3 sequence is CASSIQGGNTIYF. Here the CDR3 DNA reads TGTGCCAGCAGCATACAAGGGGGAAACACCATATATTTT.

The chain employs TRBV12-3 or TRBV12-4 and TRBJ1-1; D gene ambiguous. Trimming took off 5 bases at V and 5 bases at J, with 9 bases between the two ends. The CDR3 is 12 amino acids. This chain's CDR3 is CASSPLFTEAFF. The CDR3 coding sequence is TGTGCCAGCAGTCCGCTATTTACTGAAGCTTTCTTT.

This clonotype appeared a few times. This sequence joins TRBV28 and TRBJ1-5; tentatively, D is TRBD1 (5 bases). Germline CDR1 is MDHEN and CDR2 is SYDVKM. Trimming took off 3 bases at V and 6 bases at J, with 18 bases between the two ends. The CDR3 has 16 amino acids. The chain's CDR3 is CASSFFLGGRGQPQHF. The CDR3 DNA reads TGTGCCAGCAGTTTTTTTTTGGGGGGACGCGGTCAGCCCCAGCATTTT. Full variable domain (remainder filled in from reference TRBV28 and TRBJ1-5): DVKVTQSSRYLVKRTGEKVFLECVQDMDHENMFWYRQDPGLGLRLIYFSYDVKMKEKGDIPEGYSVSREKKERFSLILESASTNQTSMYLCASSFFLGGRGQPQHFGDGTRLSIL.

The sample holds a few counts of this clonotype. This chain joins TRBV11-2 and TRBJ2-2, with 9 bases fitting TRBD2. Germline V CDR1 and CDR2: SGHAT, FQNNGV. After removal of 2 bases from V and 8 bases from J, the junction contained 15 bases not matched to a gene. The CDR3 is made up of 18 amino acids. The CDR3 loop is CASSLTPPGLAFFGELFF. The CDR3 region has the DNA TGTGCCAGCAGCTTAACCCCTCCGGGACTAGCCTTTTTTGGGGAGCTGTTTTTT.

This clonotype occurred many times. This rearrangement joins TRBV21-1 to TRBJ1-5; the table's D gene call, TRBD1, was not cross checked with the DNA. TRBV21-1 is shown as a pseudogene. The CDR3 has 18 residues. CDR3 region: CASSKWGGEGWGNQPQHF. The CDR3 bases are TGTGCCAGCAGCAAATGGGGCGGGGAAGGATGGGGGAATCAGCCCCAGCATTTT.

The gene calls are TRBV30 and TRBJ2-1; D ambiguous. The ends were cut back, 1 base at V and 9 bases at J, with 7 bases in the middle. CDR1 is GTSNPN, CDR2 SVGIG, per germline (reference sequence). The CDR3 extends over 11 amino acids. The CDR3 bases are TGTGCCTGGAGTGGGGTTGGTGAGCAGTTCTTC. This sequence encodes CAWSGVGEQFF.

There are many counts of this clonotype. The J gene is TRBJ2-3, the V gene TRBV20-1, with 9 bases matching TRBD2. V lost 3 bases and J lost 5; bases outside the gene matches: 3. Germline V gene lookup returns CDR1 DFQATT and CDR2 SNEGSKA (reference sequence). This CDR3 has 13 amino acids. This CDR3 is CSASLAGLDTQYF. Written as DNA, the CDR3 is TGCAGTGCTAGTCTAGCGGGATTAGATACGCAGTATTTT.

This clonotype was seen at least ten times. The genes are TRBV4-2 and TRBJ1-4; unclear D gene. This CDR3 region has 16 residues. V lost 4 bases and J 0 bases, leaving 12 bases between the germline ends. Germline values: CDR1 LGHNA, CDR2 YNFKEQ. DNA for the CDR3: TGTGCCAGCAGCCCCCGCCCGGGCGCAACTAATGAAAAACTGTTTTTT. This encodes CASSPRPGATNEKLFF.

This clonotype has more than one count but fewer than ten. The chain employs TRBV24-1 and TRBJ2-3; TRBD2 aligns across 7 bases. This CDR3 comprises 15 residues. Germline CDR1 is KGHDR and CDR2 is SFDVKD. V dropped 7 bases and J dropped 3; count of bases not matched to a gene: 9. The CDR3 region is CATRGTGGTTDTQYF. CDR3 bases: TGTGCCACCAGGGGGACGGGAGGTACGACAGATACGCAGTATTTT.

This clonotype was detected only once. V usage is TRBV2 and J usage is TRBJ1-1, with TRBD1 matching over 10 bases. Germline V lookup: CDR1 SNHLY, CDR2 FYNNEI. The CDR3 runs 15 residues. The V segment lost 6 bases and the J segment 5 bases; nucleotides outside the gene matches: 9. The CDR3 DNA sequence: TGTGCCAGCAGGACCCGACAGGGGGCGAAAACTGAAGCTTTCTTT. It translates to CASRTRQGAKTEAFF.